The T cell receptor beta chain described here comes from a study of cytomegalovirus exposure and HLA in healthy donors. Study-wide background: Among the 300 to 500 genotyped donors, just over 80% were placed in the Caucasian-associated ancestry cluster.

Both 60 Vbeta primers and 13 Jbeta primers went into the PCR. Per the original data handling: Unique TCR beta chains totaled some 88 million in a later count, with roughly 12 million of them shared. Measured with immunoSEQ multiplex PCR; TCRdb has only the in-frame clones, and not every one. V and J calls and clone size are given by that table; D and trimming were obtained from the DNA. The sample lists roughly 120,000 clones, 15% seen once, with over 1.5% in the top ten. The CDR3 runs to 15 residues. V lost 5 bases and J lost 6; bases outside the gene matches: 6. Per the germline V gene, CDR1 is MRHNA and CDR2 is SNTAGT. This clone was counted a few times.

Sequencing was carried out using PBMCs. The J gene is TRBJ2-1, the V gene TRBV6-4; 11 bases are a match to TRBD2. The origin of this receptor is a woman under 30 in good health and CMV-seronegative. The CDR3 nucleotides are TGTGCCAGCAGTTTACTAGCGGGAGTATCCAATGAGCAGTTCTTC. Translation gives CASSLLAGVSNEQFF.